This T cell receptor (beta chain) was recovered during a study of T-cell memory formation after mild COVID-19. In TCRdb, the 5' RACE reads were re-called with MiXCR into one record per CDR3 protein. The data show around 300,000 distinct CDR3 sequences, with over 10% seen just once and about 22% held by the top ten. This CDR3 is 17 amino acids long. Trimming cost V 2 bases and J 6 bases, with 20 bases left between them. The germline V gene encodes CDR1 SGHAT and CDR2 FQNNGV. The clonotype originates from a man aged 18 to 35 who had mild COVID-19 (a few samples of this study predate the infection). Cell type and time point are not known. V gene TRBV11-2 combines with J gene TRBJ2-1, with D unclear. Sequencing input: PBMCs or a T cell subset sorted from them (not recorded which). CDR3 bases: TGTGCCAGCAGCTTACTTTCCTCTGATGGAGCGTTCAATGAGCAGTTCTTC. Its protein product is CASSLLSSDGAFNEQFF.